This T cell receptor beta chain was recovered during a study of OX40 agonist ivuxolimab in advanced cancers. Study details: One patient with hepatocellular carcinoma and two with cutaneous melanoma, three in all, had partial responses. Study-level results: CD4+ and CD8+ T cells in blood underwent clonal expansion by week 6 at 0.1 to 3.0 mg/kg.

Worth noting for this clone: Its antigen is not known.

Clones were sequenced by immunoSEQ multiplex PCR, and TCRdb holds only the in-frame ones, with some missing. The table has over 85,000 clones, around 88% seen once. The CDR3 has 12 amino acids. The V end was cut by 4 bases, the J end by 0 bases, with 2 bases between. CDR1 is SGHDN, CDR2 FVKESK, per germline. The sequence came from an adult with an advanced solid tumor such as melanoma, head and neck, liver or kidney cancer. Sequencing used CD4+ or CD8+ T cells sorted from blood, obtained in a trial of the OX40 agonist ivuxolimab. The gene calls are TRBV14 and TRBJ2-3; D gene uncertain. CDR3 DNA: TGTGCCAGCAGCCGTAGCACAGATACGCAGTATTTT. This sequence encodes CASSRSTDTQYF.